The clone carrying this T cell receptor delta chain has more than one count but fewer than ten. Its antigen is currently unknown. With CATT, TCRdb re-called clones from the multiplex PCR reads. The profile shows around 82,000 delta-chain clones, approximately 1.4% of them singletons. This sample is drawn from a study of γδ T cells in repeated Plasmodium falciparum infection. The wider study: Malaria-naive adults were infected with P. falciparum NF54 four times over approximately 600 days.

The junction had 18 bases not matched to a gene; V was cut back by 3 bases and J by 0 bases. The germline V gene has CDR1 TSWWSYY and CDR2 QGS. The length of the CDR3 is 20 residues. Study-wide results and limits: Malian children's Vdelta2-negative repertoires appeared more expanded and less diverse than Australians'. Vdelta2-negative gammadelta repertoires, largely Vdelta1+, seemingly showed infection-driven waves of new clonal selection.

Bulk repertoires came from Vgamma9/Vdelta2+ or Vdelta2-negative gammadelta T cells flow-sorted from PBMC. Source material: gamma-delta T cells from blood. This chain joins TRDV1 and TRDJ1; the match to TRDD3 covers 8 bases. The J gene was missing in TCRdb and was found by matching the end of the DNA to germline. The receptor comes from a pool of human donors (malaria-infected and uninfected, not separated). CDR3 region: CALGDHTYLGDYMYTDKLIF. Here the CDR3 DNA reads TGTGCTCTTGGGGACCATACCTACCTGGGGGACTACATGTACACCGATAAACTCATCTTT.